Following are 7 T cell receptor beta chains from one sample sequenced in a study of identical twins. TCRdb re-analysed the 5' RACE reads in MiXCR, keeping a single row per CDR3 protein. The sample comprises about 550,000 distinct CDR3 sequences, around 20% of which are singletons, and around 0.48% rests with the top ten. These data also formed part of another study, on yellow fever vaccine responses in identical twins.

Material: CD4+ T cells sorted from blood. The receptors stem from a woman between 18 and 29 years old in good health.

The table lists this clonotype with a few counts. This chain links TRBV6-1 with TRBJ2-1; 7 nucleotides line up with TRBD1. The CDR3 runs 15 residues. J was trimmed by 8 bases and V by 6 bases; bases with no gene match: 13. Germline values: CDR1 MNHNS, CDR2 SASEGT. CDR3 DNA sequence: TGTGCCAGCAGAGATCGAGGGATAGGGGGCGATGAGCAGTTCTTC. Residues: CASRDRGIGGDEQFF.

The CDR3 DNA sequence: TGTGCCACCAGCAGAGATGGGGCAGGGGGCGGTGGCTACACCTTC. It is translated as CATSRDGAGGGGYTF. The chain carries TRBV15 and TRBJ1-2, with 8 positions matching TRBD1. Trimming removed 0 bases from V and 7 bases from J; junction bases left unmatched: 7. Per the germline V gene, CDR1 is LNHNV and CDR2 is YYDKDF (reference sequence). CDR3 length: 15 amino acids.

In its sample, this clonotype was seen a few times. The chain joins TRBV11-2 to TRBJ2-2; the match to TRBD2 covers 13 bases. Germline V gives CDR1 SGHAT, CDR2 FQNNGV. CDR3 length equals 18 residues. J was trimmed by 3 bases and V by 1 base; bases with no gene match: 5. The CDR3 DNA sequence: TGTGCCAGCAGCTTAGTCCTGGGACTAGCGGGATACACCGGGGAGCTGTTTTTT. This gives the protein CASSLVLGLAGYTGELFF. The full variable domain, in which reference TRBV11-2 and TRBJ2-2 provide the parts outside the CDR3, is EAGVAQSPRYKIIEKRQSVAFWCNPISGHATLYWYQQILGQGPKLLIQFQNNGVVDDSQLPKDRFSAERLKGVDSTLKIQPAKLEDSAVYLCASSLVLGLAGYTGELFFGEGSRLTVL.

V usage is TRBV6-1 and J usage is TRBJ2-5; D unclear. Germline lookup yields CDR1 MNHNS and CDR2 SASEGT. The CDR3 is 13 residues long. Trimming took 4 bases from V and 5 from J, leaving 11 bases between them. The CDR3 DNA is TGTGCCAGCAGTGCCCACCTTTCTGAGACCCAGTACTTC. It specifies CASSAHLSETQYF.

This sequence joins TRBV7-9 and TRBJ2-1, with D perhaps TRBD2 (7 bases). The CDR3 loop spans 14 amino acids. The germline CDR1 and CDR2 sequences are SEHNR and FQNEAQ (reference sequence). The ends were cut back, 3 bases at V and 11 bases at J, with 17 bases in the middle. The CDR3 here is CASSFGIGGVKQFF. The CDR3 DNA reads TGTGCCAGCAGCTTTGGCATAGGGGGGGTAAAGCAGTTCTTC.

This clonotype has a handful of counts. The V and J genes are TRBV5-8 and TRBJ2-1; tentatively, D is TRBD1 (5 bases). The CDR3 extends over 17 amino acids. Trimming took off 0 bases at V and 3 bases at J, with 16 bases between the two ends. The germline V gene encodes CDR1 SGHTS and CDR2 YDEGEE. Here the CDR3 reads CASSLGIRDRDYNEQFF. CDR3 DNA: TGTGCCAGCAGCTTGGGAATACGAGACAGAGACTACAATGAGCAGTTCTTC.

Here the CDR3 reads CASGPRGFYNEQFF. CDR3 bases: TGTGCCAGCGGTCCTCGGGGTTTCTACAATGAGCAGTTCTTC. This chain uses TRBV7-8 with TRBJ2-1, with D possibly matching TRBD2 (5 bases). This CDR3 has 14 residues. V gave up 8 bases and J gave up 3 bases, with 14 bases separating them. Germline V lookup: CDR1 SGHVS, CDR2 FQNEAQ.